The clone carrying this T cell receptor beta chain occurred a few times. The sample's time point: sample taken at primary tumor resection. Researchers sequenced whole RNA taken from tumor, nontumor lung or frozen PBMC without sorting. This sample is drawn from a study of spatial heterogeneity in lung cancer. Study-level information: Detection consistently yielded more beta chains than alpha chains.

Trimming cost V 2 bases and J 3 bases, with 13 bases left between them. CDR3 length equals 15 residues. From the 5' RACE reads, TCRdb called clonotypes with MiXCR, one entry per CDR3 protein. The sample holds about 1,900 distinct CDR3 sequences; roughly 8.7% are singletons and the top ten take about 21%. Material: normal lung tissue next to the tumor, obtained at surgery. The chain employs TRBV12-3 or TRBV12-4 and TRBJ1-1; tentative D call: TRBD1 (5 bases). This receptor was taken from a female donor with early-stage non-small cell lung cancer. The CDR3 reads CASSLRQGGDTEAFF. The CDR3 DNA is TGTGCCAGCAGTTTAAGGCAGGGAGGGGACACTGAAGCTTTCTTT.